This T cell receptor beta chain appears in the sequencing data of a study of regulatory T cells in long-lasting Graves disease. Details on this clonotype: Its antigen is undetermined.

Germline lookup yields CDR1 SEHNR and CDR2 FQNEAQ (reference sequence). CDR3 size: 14 residues. The V end lost 1 base, the J end lost 4 bases, and 10 bases lay between the germline ends. Points from the study as a whole: Persistent patients shared 2,700 or so public clonotypes among themselves. Newly diagnosed patients shared fewer, at about a thousand.

The time point: persistent/refractory GD, antithyroid drugs over 5 years with positive TRAb. PBMCs provided the RNA from which the TCR library was made. It was American Thyroid Association guidelines that determined Graves' disease diagnosis. EDTA tubes received around 9 milliliters of drawn peripheral blood. For TCR beta, libraries came from iRepertoire HTBI primers and Arm-PCR of CDR3 regions. TCRdb reprocessed the multiplex PCR reads via MiXCR and lists one record per CDR3 protein. Found here are 650,000 to 700,000 distinct CDR3 sequences, around 30% of them singletons; the top ten hold under 50%.

Material: peripheral blood mononuclear cells (PBMCs), obtained when the disease was refractory, from a patient treated with antithyroid drugs. The clonotype was recovered from a female donor with Graves disease. The chain uses TRBV7-9 and TRBJ1-2; D uncertain. The CDR3 DNA follows: TGTGCCAGCAGCTTAGACTCTGTGGGCTATGGCTACACCTTC. Amino acids: CASSLDSVGYGYTF. The complete variable domain, with remaining parts taken from reference TRBV7-9 and TRBJ1-2, reads DTGVSQNPRHKITKRGQNVTFRCDPISEHNRLYWYRQTLGQGPEFLTYFQNEAQLEKSRLLSDRFSAERPKGSFSTLEIQRTEQGDSAMYLCASSLDSVGYGYTFGSGTRLTVV.